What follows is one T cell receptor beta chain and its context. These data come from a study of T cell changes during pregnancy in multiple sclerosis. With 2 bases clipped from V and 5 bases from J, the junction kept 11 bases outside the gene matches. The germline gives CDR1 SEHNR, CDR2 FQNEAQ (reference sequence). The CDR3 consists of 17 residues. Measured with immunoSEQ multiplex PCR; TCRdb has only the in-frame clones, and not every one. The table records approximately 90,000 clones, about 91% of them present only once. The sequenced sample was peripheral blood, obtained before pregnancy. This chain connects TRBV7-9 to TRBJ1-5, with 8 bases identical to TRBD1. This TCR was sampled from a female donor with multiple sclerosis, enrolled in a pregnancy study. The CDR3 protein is CASSLYGTGLRDQPQHF. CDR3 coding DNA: TGTGCCAGCAGCTTATATGGGACAGGCCTACGGGATCAGCCCCAGCATTTT.